One and the same sample provided the 5 T cell receptor beta chains below, sequenced in a study of T cell changes during pregnancy in multiple sclerosis. Repertoires were generated with immunoSEQ multiplex PCR, while TCRdb's copy carries only in-frame clones and drops some. Here the sample spans approximately 50,000 clones, 80% to 95% being singletons. The sequencing used CD4+ T cells from peripheral blood mononuclear cells, collected after pregnancy. The origin of the receptors is a female donor with multiple sclerosis, enrolled in a pregnancy study.

The chain combines TRBV5-4 with TRBJ2-3, with TRBD1 matching over 12 bases. The CDR3 totals 16 residues. From germline, CDR1 is SGHNT and CDR2 YYREEE (reference sequence). Losses at the gene ends were 3 bases for V and 2 bases for J; bases not matched to a gene: 4. CDR3 sequence reads: CASSSGDRGPTDTQYF. Written as DNA, the CDR3 is TGTGCCAGCAGCTCGGGGGACAGGGGGCCCACAGATACGCAGTATTTT.

This chain uses TRBV6-5 with TRBJ2-7; TRBD2 aligns across 9 bases. The CDR3 length is 12 residues. V lost 6 bases, J lost 8 bases, and 5 bases stayed unmatched. Germline-derived CDR1 and CDR2 are MNHEY and SVGAGI. CDR3 nucleotide sequence: TGTGCCAGCAGCAAGGGGACTAGCAAGCAGTACTTC. Amino acids: CASSKGTSKQYF.

The rearrangement links TRBV29-1 to TRBJ1-1; D remains unclear. Germline V gene data show CDR1 as SQVTM and CDR2 as ANQGSEA. V was trimmed by 3 bases and J by 4 bases, leaving 12 bases between them. The CDR3 is 13 residues long. CDR3 amino acids: CSVEAGIGTEAFF. The CDR3 DNA sequence: TGCAGCGTTGAGGCGGGGATTGGCACTGAAGCTTTCTTT.

The chain combines TRBV5-4 with TRBJ2-3; D is perhaps TRBD2 (6 bases). The germline V and J ends were trimmed by 1 base and 0 bases, with 9 bases remaining between them. The CDR3 has 15 residues. CDR1 and CDR2 (germline): SGHNT, YYREEE (reference sequence). CDR3 in amino acids: CASSLPGTSTDTQYF. CDR3 bases: TGTGCCAGCAGCTTGCCGGGGACTAGCACAGATACGCAGTATTTT.

Remarks on this clone: One end of the junction fails to match germline, which may point to a read error. The chain employs TRBV27 and TRBJ1-2; tentative D call: TRBD1 (5 bases). The CDR3 spans 13 residues. Germline loops: CDR1 MNHEY, CDR2 SMNVEV (reference sequence). The CDR3 region is CVSSLGPLYGYTF. The CDR3 nucleotides read TGTGTCAGCAGTTTGGGGCCCCTCTATGGCTACACCTTC.